The clone carrying this T cell receptor beta chain was counted between two and nine times. The data were taken from a study of molecular identifiers for immune sequencing clone quantification. TCRdb re-derived calls from the PCR reads in MiXCR, one entry per CDR3 protein. Among about 640,000 distinct CDR3 sequences listed, nearly 20% were seen once. With V trimmed by 5 bases and J by 1 base, 7 bases remained unmatched. Germline V lookup: CDR1 SEHNR, CDR2 FQNEAQ (reference sequence). The CDR3 extends over 16 amino acids. Sequencing used naive CD8+ T cells from blood, with Jurkat cell RNA spiked in. Subset noted: FACS-sorted CD8+CD4-CCR7+CD45RA+ naive T cells. This chain uses TRBV7-9 with TRBJ2-3, with 9 bases fitting TRBD2. This receptor was taken from a human donor in good health. Some libraries in this study had Jurkat cell RNA spiked in. The CDR3 spells CASSSRLAARTDTQYF. CDR3 DNA: TGTGCCAGCAGCAGCCGACTAGCGGCCCGCACAGATACGCAGTATTTT.